The sequence of this T cell receptor (beta chain) was determined in a study of T cell responses to AZD1222 COVID-19 vaccine. The overall study: Combined were second doses at about 4 or about 12 weeks.

Study outcomes and limitations: In a largely white British group with more females than males, clonal diversity was possibly underestimated. Mapped onto spike, vaccine-associated CD4 TCRs spanned it and were dominant at 160-218 and 743-854.

To note about this clone: Its cognate antigen is unknown.

TCRdb's table, derived via immunoSEQ multiplex PCR, lists solely in-frame clones and lacks some. The repertoire consists of about 61,000 clones, with 70% to 90% occurring once and the leading ten covering 4.9%. The specimen was peripheral blood, collected on day 0 of AZD1222 vaccination. This receptor was identified in an adult in good health.

Here the CDR3 reads CASSSEGARNSPLHF. CDR3 nucleotides: TGCGCCAGCAGCTCGGAGGGGGCGCGCAATTCACCCCTCCACTTT. The rearrangement uses TRBV5-1 and TRBJ1-6; 7 bases agree with TRBD1. Germline loops: CDR1 SGHRS, CDR2 YFSETQ. J gave up 7 bases and V 3 bases, and 7 bases lay outside the gene matches. CDR3 length equals 15 residues.